One and the same sample provided the 19 T cell receptor beta chains below, sequenced in a study of shared clonotypes between healthy human individuals (dated by TCRdb to 2020 to 2022). Library preparation used the immunoSEQ multiplex PCR assay. TCRdb stores this immuneACCESS table with in-frame sequences only. Part of the clones is absent; in the studies checked, under half of the shortfall reflects unresolved V genes, and no reason is known for the rest. Recorded for this sample are 2.3 million or so clones; over 90% of them occurred a single time. 0.3% to 0.4% of the sample goes to the ten largest clones. Sequences were obtained from naive CD4+ T cells from PBMCs. The meaning of the sample's cell subset or site label: CD45RA+ positively selected. The receptors shown here come from a man between 18 and 35 years old in good health. Some clones in this sample may be carry-over from other donors' samples.

V usage is TRBV27 and J usage is TRBJ2-4, with D possibly TRBD1 on 6 matching bases. CDR3 length: 17 residues. The V gene's germline CDR1 is MNHEY and CDR2 SMNVEV (reference sequence). V lost 5 bases, J lost 0 bases, and 17 bases lay in between. CDR3 in DNA: TGTGCCAGCAGTCCGCAGACAGGAACACTAGCCAAAAACATTCAGTACTTC. Its translation: CASSPQTGTLAKNIQYF.

The chain joins TRBV28 to TRBJ1-5, with 7 positions matching TRBD1. Trimming cost V 6 bases and J 4 bases; bases outside gene matches: 12. The germline gives CDR1 MDHEN, CDR2 SYDVKM. There are 16 residues in the CDR3. The CDR3 is CASSEGDRDRNQPQHF. The CDR3, as DNA: TGTGCCAGCAGCGAGGGGGACCGGGACAGAAATCAGCCCCAGCATTTT. Full variable domain (remainder filled in from reference TRBV28 and TRBJ1-5): DVKVTQSSRYLVKRTGEKVFLECVQDMDHENMFWYRQDPGLGLRLIYFSYDVKMKEKGDIPEGYSVSREKKERFSLILESASTNQTSMYLCASSEGDRDRNQPQHFGDGTRLSIL.

J is TRBJ1-2 and V is TRBV27; TRBD1 is a possible D gene (6 bases). Germline V lookup: CDR1 MNHEY, CDR2 SMNVEV (reference sequence). CDR3 length: 15 residues. Deletions cut 2 bases from V and 7 bases from J, with 17 bases between. The CDR3, as DNA: TGTGCCAGCAGTTTAAGGGGTCTTTACAGGGCTGGCTACACCTTC. This codes for CASSLRGLYRAGYTF.

V and J are TRBV7-8 and TRBJ2-7; a weak D match, TRBD2 (6 bases). The ends were cut back, 6 bases at V and 7 bases at J, with 16 bases in the middle. This CDR3 has 13 amino acids. Germline-derived CDR1 and CDR2 are SGHVS and FQNEAQ. The CDR3 spells CASRRAGGGEQYF. CDR3 bases: TGTGCCAGCAGACGGGCCGGTGGGGGGGAGCAGTACTTC. The full variable domain, in which reference TRBV7-8 and TRBJ2-7 provide the parts outside the CDR3, is GAGVSQSPRYKVAKRGQDVALRCDPISGHVSLFWYQQALGQGPEFLTYFQNEAQLDKSGLPSDRFFAERPEGSVSTLKIQRTQQEDSAVYLCASRRAGGGEQYFGPGTRLTVT.

V gene TRBV9 combines with J gene TRBJ2-1, with 9 nucleotides matching TRBD2. V was clipped by 2 bases and J by 1 base; unmatched bases: 10. Germline V lookup: CDR1 SGDLS, CDR2 YYNGEE. The length of the CDR3 is 18 residues. The chain's CDR3 is CASSVSLSGSQSYNEQFF. CDR3 DNA: TGTGCCAGCAGCGTTTCGCTTAGCGGGAGTCAGTCCTACAATGAGCAGTTCTTC.

The rearrangement joins TRBV4-3 to TRBJ2-4, with D perhaps TRBD1 (5 bases). Germline CDR1 and CDR2: LGHNA and YSLEER. The V and J ends lost 5 bases and 0 bases respectively, with 11 bases between them. The CDR3 contains 15 residues. CDR3 in amino acids: CASSYTRVAKNIQYF. The CDR3 DNA is TGCGCCAGCAGCTATACCAGGGTAGCCAAAAACATTCAGTACTTC.

This clone has just one count. The chain carries TRBV10-3 and TRBJ1-2; possible D gene TRBD1, 6 bases. This CDR3 has 17 amino acids. V lost 3 bases, J lost 1 base, and 18 bases lay in between. Germline values: CDR1 ENHRY, CDR2 SYGVKD. The CDR3 DNA reads TGTGCCATCAGTGAAGTCACAGGGCAAGGCAGTAACTATGGCTACACCTTC. Amino acid sequence: CAISEVTGQGSNYGYTF.

The chain has TRBV2 and TRBJ1-5; D possibly corresponds to TRBD1 (5 bases). V shed 3 bases and J shed 4 bases, with 7 bases lying between them. Germline-derived CDR1 and CDR2 are SNHLY and FYNNEI. There are 13 residues in the CDR3. CDR3 sequence (DNA): TGTGCCAGCAGTGATGGGACGAATCAGCCCCAGCATTTT. Its protein product is CASSDGTNQPQHF.

V gene TRBV10-3 combines with J gene TRBJ2-1; D tentatively fits TRBD1 or TRBD2 (6 bases each). Germline values: CDR1 ENHRY, CDR2 SYGVKD. Trimming took off 6 bases at V and 0 bases at J, with 12 bases between the two ends. This CDR3 spans 15 amino acids. Here the CDR3 reads CAIRRGESSYNEQFF. The CDR3 DNA is TGTGCCATCAGGAGGGGGGAGAGCTCCTACAATGAGCAGTTCTTC.

V is TRBV11-2 and J is TRBJ2-1, with 7 bases matching TRBD2. The length of the CDR3 is 15 residues. The germline gives CDR1 SGHAT, CDR2 FQNNGV. V dropped 6 bases and J dropped 6; count of bases not matched to a gene: 11. The CDR3 DNA reads TGTGCCAGCAGGAAACCGGGACTAACCTCCAATGAGCAGTTCTTC. It specifies CASRKPGLTSNEQFF. The whole variable domain, filled in from reference TRBV11-2 and TRBJ2-1, reads EAGVAQSPRYKIIEKRQSVAFWCNPISGHATLYWYQQILGQGPKLLIQFQNNGVVDDSQLPKDRFSAERLKGVDSTLKIQPAKLEDSAVYLCASRKPGLTSNEQFFGPGTRLTVL.

The chain joins TRBV2 to TRBJ2-1; D possibly uses TRBD1 or TRBD2 (5 bases each). The V end was cut by 6 bases, the J end by 3 bases, with 18 bases between. This CDR3 comprises 16 residues. Germline-derived CDR1 and CDR2 are SNHLY and FYNNEI. CDR3 DNA sequence: TGTGCCAGCAGCCCCCAGGGAGTATCCTACTACAATGAGCAGTTCTTC. This codes for CASSPQGVSYYNEQFF.

The chain links TRBV6-5 to TRBJ2-2; D is perhaps TRBD1 (5 bases). V lost 5 bases and J lost 7, with 14 bases in between. Germline values: CDR1 MNHEY, CDR2 SVGAGI. The CDR3 has 14 residues. Here the CDR3 DNA reads TGTGCCAGCAGTGAGAGACAGTCGCACGGGGAGCTGTTTTTT. It encodes CASSERQSHGELFF.

This sequence joins TRBV2 and TRBJ2-3; perhaps D is TRBD1 or TRBD2 (5 bases each). The CDR3 has 14 amino acids. Germline CDR1 reads SNHLY; CDR2 reads FYNNEI. The V end was cut by 11 bases, the J end by 4 bases, with 19 bases between. This chain's CDR3 is CAGTPLGRADTQYF. In DNA, the CDR3 is TGTGCCGGGACGCCGTTGGGGCGGGCAGATACGCAGTATTTT.

J is TRBJ1-4 and V is TRBV21-1. TRBV21-1 is noted as a pseudogene. The CDR3 runs 17 residues. The CDR3 coding sequence is TGTGCCAGCAGCCTCAACCACGAACACAGCGTTAATGAAAAACTGTTTTTT. This codes for CASSLNHEHSVNEKLFF.

V gene TRBV28 combines with J gene TRBJ2-3; D is possibly TRBD1 (6 bases). The CDR3 is made up of 12 amino acids. Between the trimmed V and J ends, which lost 5 bases and 8 bases, there was a span of 11 bases. CDR1 is MDHEN and CDR2 is SYDVKM in the germline V gene. CDR3 loop: CASSGDIPTQYF. Here the CDR3 DNA reads TGTGCCAGCAGTGGGGACATTCCTACGCAGTATTTT.

The rearrangement joins TRBV4-1 to TRBJ1-2; weak D call: TRBD1 (5 bases). CDR1 is MGHRA, CDR2 YSYEKL, per germline. V shed 1 base and J shed 4 bases, with 13 bases lying between them. This CDR3 has 15 amino acids. The CDR3 reads CASSQAQRGSYGYTF. In nucleotides, the CDR3 is TGCGCCAGCAGCCAAGCCCAGCGGGGGTCCTATGGCTACACCTTC.

The rearrangement links TRBV5-1 to TRBJ2-7; D is possibly TRBD1 (5 bases). The length of the CDR3 is 13 residues. Germline V gene data show CDR1 as SGHRS and CDR2 as YFSETQ. The V end was cut by 6 bases, the J end by 2 bases, with 12 bases between. CDR3 residues: CASTKTAPYEQYF. CDR3 sequence (DNA): TGCGCCAGCACTAAGACAGCCCCCTACGAGCAGTACTTC.

The V and J genes are TRBV5-6 and TRBJ1-2; 7 nucleotides line up with TRBD1. The CDR3 runs to 16 residues. J was trimmed by 2 bases and V by 4 bases; bases with no gene match: 11. Germline V CDR1 and CDR2: SGHDT, YYEEEE. CDR3 in amino acids: CASSRALLQGNYGYTF. The CDR3 DNA sequence: TGTGCCAGCAGCCGAGCGCTATTACAGGGGAACTATGGCTACACCTTC. Looking up the rest from reference TRBV5-6 and TRBJ1-2 gives the full variable domain: DAGVTQSPTHLIKTRGQQVTLRCSPKSGHDTVSWYQQALGQGPQFIFQYYEEEERQRGNFPDRFSGHQFPNYSSELNVNALLLGDSALYLCASSRALLQGNYGYTFGSGTRLTVV.

This chain links TRBV25-1 with TRBJ2-1, with D perhaps TRBD2 (6 bases). The CDR3 contains 13 residues. V was cut by 8 bases and J by 7 bases, with 15 bases left in between. The germline CDR1 and CDR2 sequences are MGHDK and SYGVNS. The CDR3 DNA reads TGTGCCAGCCAAGTCGGGACTCCAAATGAGCAGTTCTTC. Translation gives CASQVGTPNEQFF.